Here is one T cell receptor beta chain with its context. These data are taken from a study of T cell changes during pregnancy in multiple sclerosis. V gave up 6 bases and J gave up 11 bases, with 22 bases separating them. CDR3 size: 14 residues. Per the germline V gene, CDR1 is SEHNR and CDR2 is FQNEAQ (reference sequence). Sequencing used immunoSEQ multiplex PCR; TCRdb keeps in-frame clones, though not all of them. The data show some 60,000 clones, around 93% seen once. The sequenced sample was peripheral blood, obtained after pregnancy. This sequence joins TRBV7-9 and TRBJ1-1, with D uncertain. The TCR originated in a female donor with multiple sclerosis, enrolled in a pregnancy study. CDR3: CASREAGVGFGAFF. DNA of the CDR3: TGTGCCAGCAGGGAAGCGGGAGTGGGCTTTGGGGCTTTCTTT.